This T cell receptor beta chain was sequenced during a study of CD8 T cells in Susac syndrome. V lost 6 bases and J lost 2, with 10 bases in between. The CDR3 consists of 13 residues. The germline V gene encodes CDR1 WSHSY and CDR2 SAAADI. An input of about 0.45 to 1 ug of RNA was subjected to reverse transcription using random hexamers. Amplification of TCR beta CDR3 was carried out by immunoSEQ multiplex PCR, which covered 54 Vbeta and 13 Jbeta segments. TCRdb called the immunoSEQ multiplex PCR reads again in MiXCR, with one record for every CDR3 protein. The sample contains 150,000 to 200,000 distinct CDR3 sequences, under 95% of which appear only once.

This receptor was taken from a human donor with multiple sclerosis. The V and J genes are TRBV10-2 and TRBJ2-5; D ambiguous. Sample: CD4+ T cells from PBMCs. The CDR3 nucleotides are TGCGCCAGCAGGGGGTTAGGACAAGAGACCCAGTACTTC. Protein product: CASRGLGQETQYF.